The clone carrying this TCR beta chain was seen repeatedly, ten times or more. Its antigen is unidentified. Time point reported: newly diagnosed GD, antithyroid drugs for less than 3 months. PBMCs provided the RNA from which the TCR library was made. CDR3 regions were amplified by Arm-PCR using iRepertoire HTBI primers to build TCR beta libraries. TCRdb processed the multiplex PCR reads anew with MiXCR; each CDR3 protein has one entry. The table has around 400,000 distinct CDR3 sequences, around a sixth seen once. These data originate in a study of regulatory T cells in long-lasting Graves disease. Study results and caveats: Persistent disease was characterized by preferential usage of TRBV28, TRBJ1-2 and TRBJ2-5.

The V end lost 5 bases, the J end lost 6 bases, and 17 bases lay between the germline ends. Germline values: CDR1 PRHDT, CDR2 FYEKMQ (reference sequence). There are 14 residues in the CDR3. The source material was peripheral blood mononuclear cells (PBMCs), sampled at new diagnosis, from a patient treated with antithyroid drugs. The rearrangement uses TRBV13 and TRBJ2-7; unclear D gene. The sequence was obtained from a female donor with Graves disease. CDR3 sequence reads: CASSNTQGSSEQYF. In DNA, the CDR3 is TGTGCCAGCAGCAATACGCAAGGGTCAAGCGAGCAGTACTTC.